This T cell receptor beta chain originates from a study of control samples from healthy donors and cancer patients. With V trimmed by 1 base and J by 2 bases, 3 bases remained unmatched. Germline V CDR1 and CDR2: SGDLS, YYNGEE. CDR3 size: 15 residues. Here immunoSEQ multiplex PCR was the method, and the copy in TCRdb shows in-frame clones only, minus some. The data contain 150,000 to 200,000 clones, 85% to 90% of them singletons. The sequence was collected from a woman in her 50s in good health. This rearrangement joins TRBV9 to TRBJ2-3, with 8 nucleotides matching TRBD2. The sample was blood. As DNA, the CDR3 is TGTGCCAGCAGCGTAAATAGCGGGATCACAGATACGCAGTATTTT. Amino acids: CASSVNSGITDTQYF.